What follows describes a single TCR beta chain. The CDR3 spans 13 residues. The V gene's germline CDR1 is MDHEN and CDR2 SYDVKM. V lost 2 bases and J lost 5, with 4 bases in between. The data belong to a study of T cell responses to AZD1222 COVID-19 vaccine. The table came from immunoSEQ multiplex PCR; TCRdb's copy has only in-frame clones and leaves some out. Here the sample spans about 150,000 clones, about 90% being singletons. The sample was peripheral blood, taken on day 0 of AZD1222 vaccination. The genes are TRBV28 and TRBJ1-6; D is undetermined. The clonotype originates from an adult in good health. Here the CDR3 reads CASSLINNSPLHF. DNA for the CDR3: TGTGCCAGCAGTTTAATAAATAATTCACCCCTCCACTTT. Combining the CDR3 with reference TRBV28 and TRBJ1-6 gives the whole variable domain DVKVTQSSRYLVKRTGEKVFLECVQDMDHENMFWYRQDPGLGLRLIYFSYDVKMKEKGDIPEGYSVSREKKERFSLILESASTNQTSMYLCASSLINNSPLHFGNGTRLTVT.